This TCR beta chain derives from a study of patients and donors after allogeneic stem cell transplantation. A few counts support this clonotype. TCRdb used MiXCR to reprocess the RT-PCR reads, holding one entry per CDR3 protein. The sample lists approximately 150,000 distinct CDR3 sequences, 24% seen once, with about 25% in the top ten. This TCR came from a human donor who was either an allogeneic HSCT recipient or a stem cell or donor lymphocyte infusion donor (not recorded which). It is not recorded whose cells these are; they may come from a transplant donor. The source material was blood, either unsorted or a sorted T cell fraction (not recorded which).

The DNA of the CDR3 is TGTGCCAGCAGCTTATACTACAATGAGCAGTTCTTC. Translated: CASSLYYNEQFF. The rearrangement uses TRBV11-1 and TRBJ2-1; D is unclear. Germline CDR1 and CDR2: SGHAT and FQDESV (reference sequence). CDR3 length equals 12 residues. Deletions cut 2 bases from V and 3 bases from J, with 2 bases between.